This T cell receptor beta chain derives from a study of control samples from healthy donors and cancer patients. Assay: immunoSEQ multiplex PCR; the TCRdb copy retains only in-frame clones and omits some. The repertoire includes 99,000 or so clones, roughly four fifths of them detected once, and 1.5% to 2.5% sits in the top ten. V was cut by 1 base and J by 10 bases, with 11 bases left in between. The CDR3 length is 14 residues. From germline, CDR1 is SGHDN and CDR2 FVKESK. Sequences were obtained from blood. The receptor's source is a man between 60 and 75 years old in good health. The V gene is TRBV14, the J gene TRBJ1-6; D is unresolved. Here the CDR3 DNA reads TGTGCCAGCAGCCAAGTGGGCCCCAGCTCACCCCTCCACTTT. This encodes CASSQVGPSSPLHF.